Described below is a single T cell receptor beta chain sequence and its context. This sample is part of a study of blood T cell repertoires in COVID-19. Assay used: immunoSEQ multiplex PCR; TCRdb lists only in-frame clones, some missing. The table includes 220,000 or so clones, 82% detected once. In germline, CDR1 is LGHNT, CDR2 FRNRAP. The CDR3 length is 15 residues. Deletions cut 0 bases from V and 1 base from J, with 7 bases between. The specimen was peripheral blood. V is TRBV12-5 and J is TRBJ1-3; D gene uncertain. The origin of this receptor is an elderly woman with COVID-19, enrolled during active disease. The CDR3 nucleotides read TGTGCTAGTGGTTTGGTACTTTCTTCTGGAAACACCATATATTTT. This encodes CASGLVLSSGNTIYF.